The 13 T cell receptor beta chains given below trace back to one sample, sequenced in a study of vaccination and CD4 T cells after COVID-19. The Oncomine TCR Beta short-read assay generated sequence data from the DNA of cultured CD4+ T cells. TCRdb processed the PCR reads anew with MiXCR; each CDR3 protein has one entry. Of roughly 15,000 distinct CDR3 sequences listed, roughly 57% are singletons. Stated treatment: 10-day PBMC culture with coronavirus spike peptide pools or control peptides (ViraFEST assay). Their cognate antigens are unknown. What was sequenced was CD4+ T cells from blood, cultured in vitro. These receptors all come from a human donor who had recovered from COVID-19.

Only a few counts were recorded for this clonotype. The chain recombines TRBV6-5 with TRBJ1-6; 7 nucleotides agree with TRBD1. V shed 0 bases and J 10 bases; nucleotides not matched to a gene: 6. This CDR3 is 15 amino acids long. Looked up from germline, CDR1 is MNHEY and CDR2 is SVGAGI. The CDR3 DNA reads TGTGCCAGCAGTTACTCCGGGGACAGAGGATCACCCCTCCACTTT. Translation: CASSYSGDRGSPLHF.

The rearrangement uses TRBV29-1 and TRBJ2-5, with D perhaps being TRBD1 or TRBD2 (5 bases each). Germline-derived CDR1 and CDR2 are SQVTM and ANQGSEA. V lost 3 bases to trimming and J lost 2 bases, with 19 bases between them. The CDR3 sequence is 16 residues long. CDR3 DNA sequence: TGCAGCGTTGACCCTAATTCCGGGACCGTTCAAGAGACCCAGTACTTC. It is translated as CSVDPNSGTVQETQYF.

The rearrangement links TRBV20-1 to TRBJ2-6; TRBD1 or TRBD2 may be the D gene (6 bases each). The CDR3 is 15 amino acids. V was cut by 6 bases and J by 3 bases, with 15 bases left in between. CDR1 is DFQATT and CDR2 is SNEGSKA in the germline V gene (reference sequence). CDR3 in DNA: TGCAGTGCCAGTCTTGGGGGGCGTGGGGCCAACGTCCTGACTTTC. It yields the protein CSASLGGRGANVLTF.

The V call is TRBV18, the J call TRBJ2-2; D may be TRBD2 (6 bases). Germline V gene sequence: CDR1 KGHSH, CDR2 LQKENI. CDR3 length: 16 amino acids. Trimming removed 0 bases from V and 5 bases from J, with 13 bases in between. CDR3: CASSPPTGVGTGELFF. The CDR3 DNA is TGTGCCAGCTCACCACCGACGGGAGTGGGGACCGGGGAGCTGTTTTTT.

This clonotype has a single count. This sequence joins TRBV20-1 and TRBJ2-7, with unresolved D. In germline, CDR1 is DFQATT, CDR2 SNEGSKA (reference sequence). The CDR3 spans 13 residues. V was pared by 4 bases and J by 4 bases, with 14 bases between. CDR3 DNA: TGCAGTGCTACCAGTCCCACCTTGTACGAGCAGTACTTC. Its protein is CSATSPTLYEQYF.

The rearrangement links TRBV20-1 to TRBJ2-1; D is possibly TRBD2 (6 bases). Germline lookup yields CDR1 DFQATT and CDR2 SNEGSKA (reference sequence). This CDR3 region has 13 residues. Trimming removed 3 bases at V and 7 bases at J, with 13 bases between. CDR3 DNA: TGCAGTGCTAGGCGGACTATACTAAATGAGCAGTTCTTC. Protein product: CSARRTILNEQFF.

In its sample, this clonotype was seen a few times. This rearrangement joins TRBV7-2 to TRBJ2-5; D is undetermined. The CDR3 is made up of 11 amino acids. The V end lost 3 bases, the J end lost 7 bases, and 6 bases lay between the germline ends. CDR1 is SGHTA, CDR2 FQGNSA, per germline. The CDR3 DNA follows: TGTGCCAGCAGCTTTGCGGTGACCCAGTACTTC. It translates to CASSFAVTQYF.

This chain uses TRBV19 with TRBJ1-1, with a tentative D call TRBD1 (6 bases). V lost 6 bases and J 6 bases, leaving 14 bases between the germline ends. The germline V gene has CDR1 LNHDA and CDR2 SQIVND (reference sequence). CDR3 length: 13 residues. The CDR3, as DNA: TGTGCCAGTAGCCAGACAGGTTCGCCTGAAGCTTTCTTT. Translating gives CASSQTGSPEAFF.

A word on this clonotype: Sequence at one end of the junction differs from germline and may be a read error. The chain links TRBV7-7 to TRBJ2-3; D ambiguous. Germline values: CDR1 SSHAT, CDR2 FNYEAQ (reference sequence). The CDR3 spans 15 residues. CDR3 region: CASSPAPKGTDTQYF. For the CDR3, the DNA is TGTGCTAGCAGCCCCGCACCAAAAGGGACAGATACGCAGTATTTT.

V and J are TRBV20-1 and TRBJ2-5; perhaps TRBD2 as D (5 bases). This CDR3 has 15 residues. CDR1 and CDR2 (germline): DFQATT, SNEGSKA (reference sequence). V lost 3 bases and J lost 5, with 19 bases in between. This chain's CDR3 is CSASPAAAGRETQYF. The CDR3 region has the DNA TGCAGTGCTAGCCCAGCAGCGGCCGGTAGGGAGACCCAGTACTTC.

The chain couples TRBV29-1 to TRBJ1-3; 7 positions agree with TRBD1. The junction had 2 bases not matched to a gene; V was cut back by 4 bases and J by 2 bases. CDR1 SQVTM and CDR2 ANQGSEA come from the germline V gene. CDR3 size: 13 residues. CDR3 in DNA: TGCAGCGTTGCAGACAGGGCTGGAAACACCATATATTTT. Its translation: CSVADRAGNTIYF.

The genes are TRBV28 and TRBJ1-2; 11 bases map to TRBD1. V lost 5 bases and J lost 5; bases outside the gene matches: 16. Germline loops: CDR1 MDHEN, CDR2 SYDVKM. CDR3 length: 18 amino acids. The CDR3, as DNA: TGTGCCAGCAGTCACACCGGGACAGGGGGAGGGGTAGAATATGGCTACACCTTC. It yields the protein CASSHTGTGGGVEYGYTF.

By sample fraction, this clonotype is medium-sized. The chain links TRBV18 to TRBJ2-3; 9 nucleotides agree with TRBD1. CDR1 and CDR2 from the germline V gene are KGHSH and LQKENI. Trimming cost V 8 bases and J 1 base; bases outside gene matches: 7. The CDR3 contains 15 residues. CDR3: CASGYRGRRTDTQYF. Written as DNA, the CDR3 is TGTGCCAGCGGTTACAGGGGGCGACGCACAGATACGCAGTATTTT.